A single sample gave rise to the 3 T cell receptor beta chains below, sequenced in a study of blood T cell repertoires in COVID-19. The data were produced by immunoSEQ multiplex PCR, yet TCRdb's version contains in-frame clones alone and is incomplete. In the table there are about 140,000 clones, around 83% of which are singletons. The specimen was peripheral blood. These TCRs come from a man younger than 45 with COVID-19, enrolled during active disease.

V usage is TRBV6-5 and J usage is TRBJ2-1; 12 nucleotides align to TRBD2. V gave up 6 bases and J gave up 4 bases; unmatched junction bases: 4. The CDR3 loop spans 15 amino acids. CDR1 and CDR2 from the germline V gene are MNHEY and SVGAGI. The CDR3 spells CASRVLAGGYNEQFF. For the CDR3, the DNA is TGTGCCAGCAGGGTACTAGCGGGGGGTTACAATGAGCAGTTCTTC.

This chain uses TRBV24-1 with TRBJ2-7, with TRBD2 identical over 7 bases. Germline V lookup: CDR1 KGHDR, CDR2 SFDVKD. V gave up 6 bases and J gave up 5 bases; unmatched junction bases: 9. CDR3 size: 14 residues. CDR3 residues: CATSRAGSSHEQYF. CDR3 in DNA: TGTGCCACCAGTCGAGCGGGGAGCAGCCACGAGCAGTACTTC.

The V and J genes are TRBV9 and TRBJ2-2, with 7 bases that match TRBD2. The CDR3 is 16 residues long. Germline trimming cut 6 bases from V and 1 base from J; bases unmatched to any gene: 9. Germline V gene lookup returns CDR1 SGDLS and CDR2 YYNGEE. The CDR3 here is CASTRAASGNTGELFF. The CDR3 coding sequence is TGTGCCAGCACCCGCGCGGCTAGCGGGAACACCGGGGAGCTGTTTTTT.